The 18 T cell receptor beta chains below were found in one sample sequenced in a study of identical twins. TCRdb itself ran the 5' RACE reads through MiXCR, one entry per CDR3 protein. The table lists about 720,000 distinct CDR3 sequences, about 9.4% of them singletons. In addition, the sample was reused for a study of yellow fever vaccine responses in identical twins.

Source material: PBMCs. The receptor set was obtained from a woman aged 18-30 years in good health.

This clonotype was detected ten times or more. The V gene is TRBV20-1, the J gene TRBJ2-3; D is uncertain. V gave up 1 base and J gave up 5 bases, with 7 bases separating them. The CDR3 sequence is 12 residues long. CDR1 and CDR2 from the germline V gene are DFQATT and SNEGSKA (reference sequence). This CDR3 is CSARGLGDTQYF. Here the CDR3 DNA reads TGCAGTGCTAGAGGATTAGGAGATACGCAGTATTTT.

The rearrangement joins TRBV6-2 or TRBV6-3 to TRBJ2-7; 12 bases align to TRBD2. Germline lookup yields CDR1 MNHEY and CDR2 SVGEGT. The CDR3 loop spans 15 amino acids. After removal of 4 bases from V and 3 bases from J, the junction contained 4 bases not matched to a gene. CDR3 protein: CASSSTSGRLYEQYF. Written as DNA, the CDR3 is TGTGCCAGCAGTTCAACTAGCGGGAGGCTCTACGAGCAGTACTTC.

The genes are TRBV3-1 and TRBJ1-1; no clear D. V was cut by 7 bases and J by 6 bases, with 9 bases left in between. This CDR3 is 11 amino acids long. The germline gives CDR1 LGHDT, CDR2 YNNKEL (reference sequence). The CDR3 is CASTRKSEAFF. CDR3 nucleotides: TGTGCCAGCACGCGGAAATCTGAAGCTTTCTTT.

This clonotype was seen ten or more times. The chain carries TRBV29-1 and TRBJ2-3; 13 positions agree with TRBD2. There are 15 residues in the CDR3. Germline CDR1 SQVTM, CDR2 ANQGSEA. Losses at the gene ends were 2 bases for V and 6 bases for J; bases not matched to a gene: 5. In nucleotides, the CDR3 is TGCAGCGTTGAAAGGGGACTAGCGGGAACTGATACGCAGTATTTT. Protein product: CSVERGLAGTDTQYF.

This clonotype was seen many times. The V call is TRBV25-1, the J call TRBJ1-1; D not resolved. CDR3 size: 12 residues. V lost 5 bases and J 1 base, leaving 5 bases between the germline ends. CDR1 and CDR2 (germline): MGHDK, SYGVNS. The CDR3 coding sequence is TGTGCCAGCAGTATGTGGAACACTGAAGCTTTCTTT. Its translation is CASSMWNTEAFF.

The V and J genes are TRBV25-1 and TRBJ2-5; D remains ambiguous. CDR3 length: 11 residues. Trimming left V 1 base short and J 7 bases short, with 4 bases between. Germline V gene data show CDR1 as MGHDK and CDR2 as SYGVNS. In nucleotides, the CDR3 is TGTGCCAGCAGTGAATTGGTGACCCAGTACTTC. Encoded protein: CASSELVTQYF.

This clonotype has at least ten counts. The chain has TRBV4-3 and TRBJ2-6; D not certain. Germline-derived CDR1 and CDR2 are LGHNA and YSLEER. The CDR3 runs to 16 residues. V was pared by 0 bases and J by 3 bases, with 9 bases between. CDR3 amino acids: CASSQEAPGGANVLTF. The CDR3 nucleotides read TGCGCCAGCAGCCAAGAGGCCCCGGGTGGGGCCAACGTCCTGACTTTC.

This chain joins TRBV20-1 and TRBJ2-7, with D possibly being TRBD2 (6 bases). The CDR3 sequence is 16 residues long. V lost 3 bases to trimming and J lost 3 bases, with 21 bases between them. The V gene's germline CDR1 is DFQATT and CDR2 SNEGSKA (reference sequence). Here the CDR3 reads CSASPLWEAFNYEQYF. The CDR3 bases are TGCAGTGCTAGCCCTTTGTGGGAGGCCTTCAACTACGAGCAGTACTTC.

The chain has TRBV6-2 or TRBV6-3 and TRBJ2-5; 7 bases are a match to TRBD1. J gave up 7 bases and V 2 bases, and 1 base lay outside the gene matches. The CDR3 extends over 12 amino acids. Germline-derived CDR1 and CDR2 are MNHEY and SVGEGT. CDR3 protein: CASSYRQGTQYF. The CDR3 coding sequence is TGTGCCAGCAGTTACCGACAGGGGACCCAGTACTTC.

The sample holds a few counts of this clonotype. This chain connects TRBV7-2 to TRBJ2-5, with 10 bases lining up with TRBD1. J was trimmed by 3 bases and V by 5 bases; bases with no gene match: 6. The CDR3 has 15 residues. CDR1 and CDR2 (germline): SGHTA, FQGNSA. CDR3: CASSQGQGIKETQYF. Here the CDR3 DNA reads TGTGCCAGCAGCCAGGGACAGGGGATTAAAGAGACCCAGTACTTC. The complete variable domain, with remaining parts taken from reference TRBV7-2 and TRBJ2-5, reads GAGVSQSPSNKVTEKGKDVELRCDPISGHTALYWYRQSLGQGLEFLIYFQGNSAPDKSGLPSDRFSAERTGGSVSTLTIQRTQQEDSAVYLCASSQGQGIKETQYFGPGTRLLVL.

Comments on this clonotype: Sequence at one end of the junction differs from germline and may be a read error. The chain carries TRBV20-1 and TRBJ2-1; weak D call: TRBD1 (6 bases). The CDR3 contains 17 residues. Germline CDR1 is DFQATT and CDR2 is SNEGSKA (reference sequence). The CDR3 DNA reads as TGCTGTGCTAGAGTCCGGACAGCCGGGACGGTCTACAATGAGCAGTTCTTC. Protein product: CCARVRTAGTVYNEQFF.

The chain uses TRBV19 and TRBJ2-1; no clear D. Per the germline V gene, CDR1 is LNHDA and CDR2 is SQIVND (reference sequence). This CDR3 region has 13 residues. Trimming stripped 4 bases from V and 4 bases from J, with 8 bases between. CDR3 coding DNA: TGTGCCAGTAGTACCGACTGGTACAATGAGCAGTTCTTC. Amino acids: CASSTDWYNEQFF.

The chain joins TRBV20-1 to TRBJ2-5; D is unclear. Trimming cost V 6 bases and J 6 bases, with 20 bases left between them. The CDR3 sequence is 14 residues long. Germline lookup yields CDR1 DFQATT and CDR2 SNEGSKA (reference sequence). The CDR3, as DNA: TGCAGTGCCGAGAGCCCCCTCCCCCCGAAGACCCAGTACTTC. This encodes CSAESPLPPKTQYF.

V and J are TRBV11-1 and TRBJ2-7, with a tentative D call TRBD1 (6 bases). The CDR3 loop spans 18 amino acids. Germline V gene data show CDR1 as SGHAT and CDR2 as FQDESV (reference sequence). V shed 4 bases and J shed 0 bases, with 22 bases lying between them. The CDR3 is CASSSPQAAGASSYEQYF. The CDR3 bases are TGTGCCAGCAGCTCCCCGCAAGCGGCAGGGGCAAGCTCCTACGAGCAGTACTTC.

This clonotype was counted many times. The chain links TRBV29-1 to TRBJ2-3; D not certain. There are 14 residues in the CDR3. From germline, CDR1 is SQVTM and CDR2 ANQGSEA. The V and J ends lost 3 bases and 2 bases respectively, with 12 bases between them. CDR3 coding DNA: TGCAGCGTTGAGGACCCCCACCCCACAGATACGCAGTATTTT. It codes for CSVEDPHPTDTQYF.

V usage is TRBV12-3 or TRBV12-4 and J usage is TRBJ2-5; TRBD1 matches 7 bases. This CDR3 is 15 amino acids long. V was pared by 6 bases and J by 2 bases, with 9 bases of the junction left unmatched. The CDR3 nucleotides read TGTGCCAGCAGCCCCGGACAGGATAAACAAGAGACCCAGTACTTC. It specifies CASSPGQDKQETQYF.

This clonotype was detected a few times. This chain links TRBV29-1 with TRBJ1-4; tentatively, D is TRBD1 (6 bases). The CDR3 consists of 12 residues. The V end was cut by 3 bases, the J end by 7 bases, with 9 bases between. Germline assignment: CDR1 SQVTM and CDR2 ANQGSEA. CDR3 in amino acids: CSVEGGAEKLFF. CDR3 in DNA: TGCAGCGTTGAGGGGGGGGCTGAAAAACTGTTTTTT. The full variable domain, completed using reference TRBV29-1 and TRBJ1-4, is SAVISQKPSRDICQRGTSLTIQCQVDSQVTMMFWYRQQPGQSLTLIATANQGSEATYESGFVIDKFPISRPNLTFSTLTVSNMSPEDSSIYLCSVEGGAEKLFFGSGTQLSVL.

The chain uses TRBV4-1 and TRBJ2-6; D uncertain. This CDR3 has 16 residues. Germline-derived CDR1 and CDR2 are MGHRA and YSYEKL. Trimming stripped 2 bases from V and 0 bases from J, with 8 bases between. This CDR3 is CASSQFAASGANVLTF. The CDR3, as DNA: TGCGCCAGCAGCCAATTCGCCGCCTCTGGGGCCAACGTCCTGACTTTC.